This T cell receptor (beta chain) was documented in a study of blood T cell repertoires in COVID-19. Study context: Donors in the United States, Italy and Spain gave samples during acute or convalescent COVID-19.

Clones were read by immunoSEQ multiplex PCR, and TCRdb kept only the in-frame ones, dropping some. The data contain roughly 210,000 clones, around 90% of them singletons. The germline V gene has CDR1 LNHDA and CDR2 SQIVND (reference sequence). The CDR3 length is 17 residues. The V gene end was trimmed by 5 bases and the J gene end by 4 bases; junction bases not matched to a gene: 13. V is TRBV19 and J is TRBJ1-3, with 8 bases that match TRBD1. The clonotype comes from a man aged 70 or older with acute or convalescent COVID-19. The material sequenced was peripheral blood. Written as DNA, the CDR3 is TGTGCCAGTAGTTACCGGCCAGGGGGCACGGTAGGAAACACCATATATTTT. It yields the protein CASSYRPGGTVGNTIYF. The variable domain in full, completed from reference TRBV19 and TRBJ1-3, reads DGGITQSPKYLFRKEGQNVTLSCEQNLNHDAMYWYRQDPGQGLRLIYYSQIVNDFQKGDIAEGYSVSREKKESFPLTVTSAQKNPTAFYLCASSYRPGGTVGNTIYFGEGSWLTVV.